Sequencing of this T cell receptor (beta chain) was carried out in a study of response to subunit inactivated influenza vaccine. This clonotype was detected many times. Its antigen is currently unknown. V gave up 0 bases and J gave up 5 bases; unmatched junction bases: 9. CDR1 SGDLS and CDR2 YYNGEE come from the germline V gene. This CDR3 region has 17 residues. General observations from the study: The authors proposed limited new T cell recruitment per seasonal influenza vaccination.

TCRdb ran MiXCR on the RT-PCR reads and lists one entry per CDR3 protein. The profile shows around 540,000 distinct CDR3 sequences, 12% of them singletons. The source is a middle-aged man who received an inactivated influenza vaccine. This specimen consisted of PBMCs from blood, obtained on the day of vaccination. The chain uses TRBV9 and TRBJ1-4; TRBD1 agrees at 8 bases. The CDR3 nucleotides read TGTGCCAGCAGCGTAGGGACAGGGACCACTTCAAATGAAAAACTGTTTTTT. Its protein is CASSVGTGTTSNEKLFF.